This T cell receptor beta chain was obtained from a study of cytomegalovirus exposure and HLA in healthy donors (TCRdb year 2017). For the study in its entirety: In an earlier analysis of approximately 640 of the donors, about 260 Gb of sequence data and some 120 million unique TCR beta sequences from roughly 190 million T cells were reported. An early release that covered about 600 HLA-typed donors contained approximately 300 gigabases of sequencing data and some 87 million unique TCR sequences. The genetic ancestry cluster associated with self-reported Caucasian donors included over 65% of the roughly 400 genotyped donors. The aim of the study was to test whether cataloging public T cell receptors could identify signatures of past pathogen exposure. The T cell repertoires of several hundred subjects were profiled by immunosequencing and related to cytomegalovirus serostatus. Along with the roughly 670-subject first cohort, a separate validation cohort of over 90 different subjects was used. High-throughput TCR immunosequencing, statistical association of individual TCRs with disease status, and machine learning were combined to predict cytomegalovirus infection status. To study patterns of TCR occurrence, a later analysis re-analyzed previously published TCR beta repertoires from hundreds of donors and added high-resolution HLA genotyping. Rather than drawing on any new phenotypic data, the later analysis identified candidate immune exposures from TCR beta sequences and the way those sequences occurred across donors. To decide whether each TCR beta V gene segment behaved as functional or pseudogenic, an earlier analysis of some 600 of the donors relied on high-throughput TCR beta sequencing. Alongside the repertoire data, information on donor age, sex, ethnicity and CMV serostatus was compiled. A later genetic analysis used genome-wide SNP genotypes for about 65% of the 666 donors, treating that subset as a discovery cohort. Every discovery cohort repertoire had been produced on one sequencing platform. HLA typing included class I and class II loci at four-digit resolution. Typing coverage differed by locus: A, B, C, DRB1 and DQB1 were typed in about 620-630 donors, DQA1 in about 550, DPA1 in some 600, and DPB1 in around 490. Roughly five DR-DQ haplotypes were treated as single units for association and clustering because of strong linkage in the cohort. Among under 450 genotyped donors of the cohort, an average of 235,054 unique TCR beta nucleotide sequences were sequenced per donor, approximately 20% of them non-productive.

The cohort was made up of 500 to 800 healthy bone marrow donors. At the time of sampling, all cohort members were nominally healthy, though unrecorded immune exposures were likely present. The donor tested CMV seronegative and was one of the 352 seronegative cohort members. Each donor provided a peripheral blood sample, and peripheral blood mononuclear cells were used for TCR beta sequencing. The Qiagen DNeasy Blood Extraction Kit was used to extract genomic DNA from the blood cell samples. The method was the immunoSEQ multiplex PCR assay. For the multiplex PCR, a mixture combining 60 forward primers for TCR Vbeta segments and 13 reverse primers for TCR Jbeta segments was used. A multiplex PCR assay on genomic DNA amplified the CDR3 region of rearranged TCR beta genes. On the Illumina HiSeq System, the amplified TCR beta libraries were sequenced as 87-base-pair reads. Regarding the original processing steps: A later analysis tallied roughly 76 million unique TCR beta chains across the approximately 670 repertoires, and some 10 million of those chains were shared by two or more donors. A nearest-neighbor algorithm error-corrected the raw reads and collapsed the reads into unique sequences, merging closely related sequences to remove PCR and sequencing errors. To assign V, D and J gene segments, CDR3 sequences were aligned to IMGT reference sequences. Each retained sequence needed at least a six-nucleotide match to both a V gene segment and a J gene segment. Rearrangements were classified as productive when the CDR3 lacked stop codons and remained in frame with V and J, and all other rearrangements were classified as non-productive. CDR3 was defined by IMGT convention, running from the second conserved V-encoded cysteine to the conserved J-encoded phenylalanine. The earlier analysis of a few hundred of the donors excluded sequences that lacked an unambiguous match to a single V gene segment. An earlier analysis of 587 of the donors called V segments functional above 56.7% productive rearrangements and segregating when the between-donor standard deviation exceeded 5%. To diagnose cytomegalovirus status from the catalog of TCR beta chain sequences, a statistical classification framework was built. In a later analysis, V and J genes were assigned by comparing TCR nucleotide sequences against IMGT/GENE-DB human TR gene sequences. Using the TCRdist pipeline, a later analysis assigned CDR3 sequences along with most-parsimonious VDJ recombination scenarios. A later analysis defined each TCR beta chain by its CDR3 amino acid sequence plus V-gene family, and excluded reads lacking a unique V-gene family. To address suspected cross-contamination and a sequencing artifact, a later analysis removed under 600 highly shared, low-generation-probability nucleotide sequences. In a later analysis, a clonal expansion index for each public chain was calculated from normalized within-repertoire ranks of inferred template counts. A later analysis computed generation probabilities with a VDJ recombination model fitted to out-of-frame rearrangements, and checked the results against IGoR. Hypergeometric tests were used in a later analysis to score TCR-TCR, TCR-HLA and TCR-CMV co-occurrence, with a repertoire-size bias correction applied to the TCR pairs. To estimate false discovery rates, a later analysis permuted the HLA or CMV assignments 20 times. In a later analysis, co-occurring TCRs were grouped with DBSCAN, and TCRdist sequence similarity was added when clustering was performed within HLA-allele-positive subsets. Repertoires with fewer than 30,000 or more than 120,000 public chains, plus five repertoires with anomalous nucleotide sharing, were excluded from co-occurrence clustering. TCRdb limited this immuneACCESS table to in-frame rearrangements with V and J called. A share of clones is missing; checked studies link under half to unresolved V genes, and the rest is unexplained. V and J calls and clone size follow that table, whereas D and trimming were derived from the DNA. The sample table records roughly 120,000 clones; 80% of these occur just once. The ten largest make up just over 2.5% of the sample.

The germline V gene specifies MDHEN as CDR1 and SYDVKM as CDR2. From the cysteine through the phenylalanine, the CDR3 covers 17 amino acids. The DNA shown is the 51-base CDR3, in frame from base 1. Here V drops 3 bases and J drops 3 bases, and the junction holds 13 bases not matched to any gene. Overall study results and their limits: According to a later analysis, most CMV-associated TCR beta chains appeared to be HLA-restricted, and the HLA associations seemed to be driven largely by CMV exposure. The 87-base-pair reads could not distinguish some IMGT-functional V segments, including TRBV6-2 and TRBV6-3, so those segments were excluded. HLA typing was unavailable for some donors at each locus, so association tests used only the typed subset. The authors suggested that the approach could potentially be extended to other disease states and immunological phenotypes. Most TCR sequences were seen in very few donors, while some public TCRs were found in many individuals. Because counts were too low, approximately 18 rarely observed V segments, including chromosome 9 orphons, were excluded from the earlier analysis of 587 of the donors. The cohort was sequenced for TCR beta chains only, and without alpha or paired-chain data the features that could be detected were limited. In a later genetic analysis, a missense DCLRE1C variant was associated with V-gene and J-gene trimming of TCR beta chains, and the association was replicated in an independent cohort. A cluster of highly shared sequence variants was judged likely to be a technical artifact of the sequencing pipeline. CMV serostatus was the only immune exposure information available for the cohort. When HLA alleles, especially DR and DQ, strongly co-occurred, attributing TCR associations to individual alleles was difficult. The study gave a list of roughly 150 TCR beta chains associated with cytomegalovirus. Correlated functional status among segregating V segments might reflect linkage disequilibrium, but an unknown experimental factor could not be ruled out. Sequencing depth was assumed to be roughly uniform across donors in the presence/absence analyses, though that assumption may not hold. In a later genetic analysis, fewer N-insertions in productive TCRs were reported among donors in an Asian-associated ancestry cluster than the 666-donor mean. A later analysis found that TCR association rates varied across HLA loci, with DRB1 alleles showing the most associated TCRs and HLA-C alleles the fewest. A further reported finding was that TCR beta sequences accurately predicted the HLA-A and HLA-B alleles for most subjects in the first cohort. Three of the identified cytomegalovirus-associated TCR beta chains were confirmed in vitro to be specific for cytomegalovirus antigens. The classifier was reported to diagnose cytomegalovirus status with high specificity and sensitivity in both the original and validation cohorts. At a false discovery rate of 0.05, a later analysis linked 15,000 to 20,000 TCR beta sequences to specific HLA alleles. A later analysis reported that several top co-occurrence clusters appeared linked to parvovirus B19, influenza, CMV and Epstein-Barr virus. Broadly in line with IMGT annotations, most TCR beta V segments showed up in productive rearrangements about 87% or about 30% of the time in an earlier analysis of 450 to 750 of the donors. Compared with equally common non-associated chains, HLA-associated TCR beta chains in a later analysis were more clonally expanded and had lower generation probabilities.

On this clone itself: The specificity of this receptor is unknown. There are no base qualities to consult, and no much larger clone falls within one base.

The clonotype was recovered from a young man in good health and CMV-seronegative. The sequencing input was PBMCs. The sequence is built from TRBV28 and TRBJ1-1; 7 central nucleotides agree with TRBD1. The DNA is TGTGCCAGCAGTTTTACAGGGGCTTTCGGATCGGACACTGAAGCTTTCTTT. This sequence encodes CASSFTGAFGSDTEAFF.